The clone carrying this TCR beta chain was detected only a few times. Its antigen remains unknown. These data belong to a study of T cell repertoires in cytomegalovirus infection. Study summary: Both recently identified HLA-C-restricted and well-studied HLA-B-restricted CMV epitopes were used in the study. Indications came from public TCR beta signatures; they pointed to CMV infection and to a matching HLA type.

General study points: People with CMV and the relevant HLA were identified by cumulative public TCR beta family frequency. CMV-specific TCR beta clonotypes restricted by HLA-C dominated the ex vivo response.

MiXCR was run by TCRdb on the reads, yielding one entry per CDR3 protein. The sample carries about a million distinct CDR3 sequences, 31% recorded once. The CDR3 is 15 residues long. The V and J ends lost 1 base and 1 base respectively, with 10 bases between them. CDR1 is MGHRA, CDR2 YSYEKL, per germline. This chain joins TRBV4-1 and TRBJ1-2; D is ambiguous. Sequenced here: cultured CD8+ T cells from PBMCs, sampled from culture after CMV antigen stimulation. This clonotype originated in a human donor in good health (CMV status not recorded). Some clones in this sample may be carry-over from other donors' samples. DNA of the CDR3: TGCGCCAGCAGCCAAGTGACCGGTAATAACTATGGCTACACCTTC. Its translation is CASSQVTGNNYGYTF.